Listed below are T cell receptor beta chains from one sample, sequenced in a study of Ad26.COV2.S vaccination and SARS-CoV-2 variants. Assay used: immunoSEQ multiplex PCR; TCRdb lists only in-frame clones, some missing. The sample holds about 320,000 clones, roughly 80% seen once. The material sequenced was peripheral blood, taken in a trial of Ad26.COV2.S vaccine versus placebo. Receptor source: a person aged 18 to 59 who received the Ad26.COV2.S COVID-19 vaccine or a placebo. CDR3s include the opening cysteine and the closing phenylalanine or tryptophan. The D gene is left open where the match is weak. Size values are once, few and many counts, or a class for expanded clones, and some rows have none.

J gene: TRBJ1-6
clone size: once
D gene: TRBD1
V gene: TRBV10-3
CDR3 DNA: TGTGCCATCACCATGGACAGGAATAATTCACCCCTCCACTTT
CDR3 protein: CAITMDRNNSPLHF

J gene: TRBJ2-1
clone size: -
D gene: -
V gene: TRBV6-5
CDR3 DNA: TGTGCCAGCAGTTACTCGCGATCCTGGAATGAGCAGTTCTTC
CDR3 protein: CASSYSRSWNEQFF

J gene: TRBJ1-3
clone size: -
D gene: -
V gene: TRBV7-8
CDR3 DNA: TGTGCCAGCAGCTTAAGGCGAACAGGCCCCTCTGGAAACACCATATATTTT
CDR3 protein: CASSLRRTGPSGNTIYF

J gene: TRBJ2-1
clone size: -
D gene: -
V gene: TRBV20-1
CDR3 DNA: TGCAGACAGGGATCCTACAATGAGCAGTTCTTC
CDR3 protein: CRQGSYNEQFF

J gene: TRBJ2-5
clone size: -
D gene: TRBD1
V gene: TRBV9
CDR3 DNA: TGTGCCAGCAGCGTCGGACAGGGGCACTGGGAGACCCAGTACTTC
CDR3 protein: CASSVGQGHWETQYF

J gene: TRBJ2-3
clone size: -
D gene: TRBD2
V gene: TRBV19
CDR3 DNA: TGTGCCAGTAGTATAGTAGGGCGGGGGAGAAGCACAGATACGCAGTATTTT
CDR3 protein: CASSIVGRGRSTDTQYF

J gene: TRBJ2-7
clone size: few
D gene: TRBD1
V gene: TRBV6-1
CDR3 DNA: TGTGCCAGCAGTGAGGACAGGCCCTACGAGCAGTACTTC
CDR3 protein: CASSEDRPYEQYF

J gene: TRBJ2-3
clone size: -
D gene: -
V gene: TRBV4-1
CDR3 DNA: TGCGCCAGCAGCCAAGTGGCAGATACGCAGTATTTT
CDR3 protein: CASSQVADTQYF

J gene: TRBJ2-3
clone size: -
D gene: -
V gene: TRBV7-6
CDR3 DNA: TGTGCCAGCAGCTTAATCCGAGAAGATACGCAGTATTTT
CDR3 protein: CASSLIREDTQYF

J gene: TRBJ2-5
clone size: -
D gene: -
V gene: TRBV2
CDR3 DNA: TGTGCCAGCAGTGTGGTAGAGACCCAGTACTTC
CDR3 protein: CASSVVETQYF

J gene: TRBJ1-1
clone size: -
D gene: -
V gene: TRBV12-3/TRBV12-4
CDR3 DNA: TGTGCCAGCAGTTTAGGGGCAGGCACTGAAGCTTTCTTT
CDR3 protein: CASSLGAGTEAFF

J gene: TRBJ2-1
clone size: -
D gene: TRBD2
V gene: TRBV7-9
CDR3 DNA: TGTGCCAGCAGCTTAGAACTAGCGGGGGACAATGAGCAGTTCTTC
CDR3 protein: CASSLELAGDNEQFF

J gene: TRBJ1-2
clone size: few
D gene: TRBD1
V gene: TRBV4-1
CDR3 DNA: TGCGCCAGCAGCCAAGAGGGTACAGGGGGCCCTTATAACTATGGCTACACCTTC
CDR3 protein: CASSQEGTGGPYNYGYTF

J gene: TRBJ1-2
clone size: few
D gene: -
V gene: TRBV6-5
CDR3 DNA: TGTGCCAGCACCCGGGGCTACTATGGCTACACCTTC
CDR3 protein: CASTRGYYGYTF

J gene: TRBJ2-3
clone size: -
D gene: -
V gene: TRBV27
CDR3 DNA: TGTGCCAGCAGTTTATCTCCTTACACAGATACGCAGTATTTT
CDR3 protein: CASSLSPYTDTQYF

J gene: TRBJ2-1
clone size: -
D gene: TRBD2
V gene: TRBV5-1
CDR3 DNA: TGCGCCAGCAGCTTAGGCCGGGGGGGCCGGGGTGAGCAGTTCTTC
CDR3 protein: CASSLGRGGRGEQFF

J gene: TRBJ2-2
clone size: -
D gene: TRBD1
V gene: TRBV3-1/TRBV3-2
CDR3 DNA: TGTGCCAGCATTGACAGGGACAACACCGGGGAGCTGTTTTTT
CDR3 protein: CASIDRDNTGELFF

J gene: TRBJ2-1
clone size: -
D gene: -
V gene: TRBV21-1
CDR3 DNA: TGTGCCAGCAGCGTGAGGGGAAGGCAGTTCTTC
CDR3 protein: CASSVRGRQFF

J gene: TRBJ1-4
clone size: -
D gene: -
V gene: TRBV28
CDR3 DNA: TGTGCCAGCAGTCCTCCGGGGAGCTTTAATGAAAAACTGTTTTTT
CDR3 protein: CASSPPGSFNEKLFF

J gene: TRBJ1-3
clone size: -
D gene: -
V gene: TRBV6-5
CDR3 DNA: TGTGCCAGCAGCCAGGGTCCTGGAAACACCATATATTTT
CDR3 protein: CASSQGPGNTIYF

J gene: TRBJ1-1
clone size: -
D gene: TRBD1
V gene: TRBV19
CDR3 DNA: TGTGCCAGTAGTACCTGGACAGGAAAGAACACTGAAGCTTTCTTT
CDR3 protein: CASSTWTGKNTEAFF

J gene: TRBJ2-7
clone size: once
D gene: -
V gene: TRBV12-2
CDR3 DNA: TGTGCAAGTCGCGTCACAGGTAGCTCCTACGAGCAGTACTTC
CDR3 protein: CASRVTGSSYEQYF

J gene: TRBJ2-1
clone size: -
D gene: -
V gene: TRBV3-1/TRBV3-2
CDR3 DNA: TGTGCCAGCAGCCAAGTAAGGGCCCTAGGGTCCAGTGAGCAGTTCTTC
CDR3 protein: CASSQVRALGSSEQFF

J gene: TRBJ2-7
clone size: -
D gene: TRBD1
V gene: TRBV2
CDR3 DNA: TGTGCCAGCAGAGGGACAGGATTCTACGAGCAGTACTTC
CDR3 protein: CASRGTGFYEQYF

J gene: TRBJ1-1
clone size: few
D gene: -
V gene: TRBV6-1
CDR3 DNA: TGTGCCAGCAGTGAATTGGCAGGGACCAACACTGAAGCTTTCTTT
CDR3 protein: CASSELAGTNTEAFF

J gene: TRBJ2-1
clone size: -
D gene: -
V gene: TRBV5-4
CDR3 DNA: TGTGCCAGCAGCTTCAACAAGGTGAGACACCTGTTAAACAATGAGCAGTTCTTC
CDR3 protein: CASSFNKVRHLLNNEQFF

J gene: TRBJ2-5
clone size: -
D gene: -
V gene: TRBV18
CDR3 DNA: TGTGCCAGCTCACCACCGGGGTCCGGAGAGACCCAGTACTTC
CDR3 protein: CASSPPGSGETQYF

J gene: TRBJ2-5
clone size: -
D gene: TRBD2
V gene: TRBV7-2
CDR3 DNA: TGTGCCAGCAGCCAGCTCGGGGGGGCCCGGGAGACCCAGTACTTC
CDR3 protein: CASSQLGGARETQYF

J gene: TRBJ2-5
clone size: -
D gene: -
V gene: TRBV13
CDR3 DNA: TGTGCCAGCAGCTCCTATGACACTGACCAAGAGACCCAGTACTTC
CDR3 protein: CASSSYDTDQETQYF

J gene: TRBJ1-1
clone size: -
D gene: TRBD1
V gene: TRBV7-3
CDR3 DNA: TGTGCCAGCAGCTTAGGACAGGGGAGAGGAGGAACTGAAGCTTTCTTT
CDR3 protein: CASSLGQGRGGTEAFF

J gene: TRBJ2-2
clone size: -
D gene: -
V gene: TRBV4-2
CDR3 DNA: TGTGCCAGCAGCCCGGACCTCACCGGGGAGCTGTTTTTT
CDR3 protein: CASSPDLTGELFF

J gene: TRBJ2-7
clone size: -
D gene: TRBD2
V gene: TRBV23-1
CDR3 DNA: TGCGCCAGCAGTCAATCGCCAGGGAGGGTGTACGAGCAGTACTTC
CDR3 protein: CASSQSPGRVYEQYF

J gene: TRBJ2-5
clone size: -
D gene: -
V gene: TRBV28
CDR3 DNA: TGTGCCAGCAGTCGCAAGCGGACAGCCCAAGAGACCCAGTACTTC
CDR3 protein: CASSRKRTAQETQYF

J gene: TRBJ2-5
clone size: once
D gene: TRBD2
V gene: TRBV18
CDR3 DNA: TGTGCCAGCTCACCCCGACTAGCGGGGGGCCTCCAAGAGACCCAGTACTTC
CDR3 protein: CASSPRLAGGLQETQYF

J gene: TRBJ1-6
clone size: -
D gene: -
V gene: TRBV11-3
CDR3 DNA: TGTGCCAGCAGCCCAGCAGGGAGTACCAATTCACCCCTCCACTTT
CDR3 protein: CASSPAGSTNSPLHF

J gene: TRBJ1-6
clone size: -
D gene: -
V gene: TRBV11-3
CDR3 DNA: TGTGCCAGCAGTGTTTCGACGGCCTATAATTCACCCCTCCACTTT
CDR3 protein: CASSVSTAYNSPLHF

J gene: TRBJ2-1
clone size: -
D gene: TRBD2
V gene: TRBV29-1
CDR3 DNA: TGCAGCGTTGAAGCTGGAATGGGGGGGGAGTTCTTC
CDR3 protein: CSVEAGMGGEFF

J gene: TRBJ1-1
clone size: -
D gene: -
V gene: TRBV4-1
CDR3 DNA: TGCGCCAGCAGCCAAGAGAATGGTTGGAACACTGAAGCTTTCTTT
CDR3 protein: CASSQENGWNTEAFF

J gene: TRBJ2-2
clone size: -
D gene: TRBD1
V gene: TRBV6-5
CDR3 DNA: TGTGCCAGCAGTCAAAAAGGACAGGGGTCCGGGGAGCTGTTTTTT
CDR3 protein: CASSQKGQGSGELFF

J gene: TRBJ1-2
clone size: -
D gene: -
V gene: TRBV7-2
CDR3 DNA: TGTGCCAGCAGGACCTACACCGCCGACTATGGCTACACCTTC
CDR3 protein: CASRTYTADYGYTF

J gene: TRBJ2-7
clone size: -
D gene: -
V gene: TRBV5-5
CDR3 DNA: TGTGCCAGCAGCTTGTGGGGTGCCGGATCCTACGAGCAGTACTTC
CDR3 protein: CASSLWGAGSYEQYF

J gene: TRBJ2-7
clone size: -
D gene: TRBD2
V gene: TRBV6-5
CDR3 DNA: TGTGCCAGCAGTTACTCCAGTGGCGGGAGCTCCTACGAGCAGTACTTC
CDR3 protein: CASSYSSGGSSYEQYF

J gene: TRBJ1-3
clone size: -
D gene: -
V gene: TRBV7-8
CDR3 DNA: TGTGCCAGCAGTTCGGACACCTACTCTGGAAACACCATATATTTT
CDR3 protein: CASSSDTYSGNTIYF

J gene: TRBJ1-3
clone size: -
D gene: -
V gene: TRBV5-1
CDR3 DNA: TGCGCCAGCAGACTAGACAGCTCTGGAAACACCATATATTTT
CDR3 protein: CASRLDSSGNTIYF

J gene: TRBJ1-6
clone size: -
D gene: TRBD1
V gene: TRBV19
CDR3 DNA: TGTGCCAGTAGTATCCTTCAGGCAGGGGGTAATTCACCCCTCCACTTT
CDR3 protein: CASSILQAGGNSPLHF

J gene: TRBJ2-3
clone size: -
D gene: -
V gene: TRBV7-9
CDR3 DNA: TGTGCCAGCAGCCATCAGACTATCACAGATACGCAGTATTTT
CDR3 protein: CASSHQTITDTQYF

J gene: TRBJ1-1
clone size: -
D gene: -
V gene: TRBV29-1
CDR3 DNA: TGCAGCGTACGGTCCCATGACACTATGAACACTGAAGCTTTCTTT
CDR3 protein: CSVRSHDTMNTEAFF

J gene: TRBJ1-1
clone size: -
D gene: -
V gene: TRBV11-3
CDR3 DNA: TGTGCCAGCAGCTTCGAGGGACGGGGGGCTGAAGCTTTCTTT
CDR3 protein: CASSFEGRGAEAFF

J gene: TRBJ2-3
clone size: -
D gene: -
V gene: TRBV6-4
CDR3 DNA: TGTGCCAGCAGGGGCGGGGATACGCAGTATTTT
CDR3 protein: CASRGGDTQYF

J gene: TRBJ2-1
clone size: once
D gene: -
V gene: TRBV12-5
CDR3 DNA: TGTGCTAGTGGTCTTCTCGGGCAGGGGATATACAATGAGCAGTTCTTC
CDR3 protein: CASGLLGQGIYNEQFF

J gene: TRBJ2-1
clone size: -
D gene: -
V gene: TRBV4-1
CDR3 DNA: TGCGCCAGCAGCCAAGTGGTAGGCCCGTACAATGAGCAGTTCTTC
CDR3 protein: CASSQVVGPYNEQFF

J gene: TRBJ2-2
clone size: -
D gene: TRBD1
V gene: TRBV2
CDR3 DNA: TGTGCCAGCAGTGCTGGACAGGGGTATGACGCCGGGGAGCTGTTTTTT
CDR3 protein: CASSAGQGYDAGELFF

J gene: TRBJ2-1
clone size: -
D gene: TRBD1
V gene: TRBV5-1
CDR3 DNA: TGCGCCAGCAGCTCGGGACAGGGGGCTAATGGTGAGCAGTTCTTC
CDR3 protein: CASSSGQGANGEQFF

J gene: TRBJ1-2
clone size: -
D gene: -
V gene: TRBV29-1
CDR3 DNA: TGCAGCGTACCCCGAAGGGACATGTATGGCTACACCTTC
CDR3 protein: CSVPRRDMYGYTF